Following are 30 T cell receptor beta chains from one sample sequenced in a study of shared T cell receptors in the human thymus. Assay: immunoSEQ multiplex PCR; the TCRdb copy retains only in-frame clones and omits some. The data show approximately 580,000 clones, approximately 78% seen once. The same sample was also used in a study of human thymus T cells.

Sequencing was carried out using thymocytes. These receptors all stem from a boy less than two years old with a congenital heart defect.

The chain employs TRBV4-3 and TRBJ2-7; TRBD1 aligns across 8 bases. Per germline, CDR1 LGHNA and CDR2 YSLEER. V was pared by 0 bases and J by 5 bases, with 9 bases of the junction left unmatched. The CDR3 is 16 amino acids. The CDR3 coding sequence is TGCGCCAGCAGCCAAGAAAGCGCAGGGGGCATCAACGAGCAGTACTTC. Its protein is CASSQESAGGINEQYF.

In this sample, this clone turned up once. The chain employs TRBV27 and TRBJ2-7, with 12 bases aligning to TRBD2. With 5 bases clipped from V and 5 bases from J, the junction kept 4 bases outside the gene matches. Germline assignment: CDR1 MNHEY and CDR2 SMNVEV (reference sequence). This CDR3 comprises 14 residues. CDR3: CASSRRLAGDEQYF. The CDR3 DNA sequence: TGTGCCAGCAGTCGGAGACTAGCGGGAGACGAGCAGTACTTC.

The genes are TRBV2 and TRBJ2-7, with 12 positions matching TRBD1. V was clipped by 1 base and J by 4 bases; unmatched bases: 8. This CDR3 has 17 amino acids. The germline V gene encodes CDR1 SNHLY and CDR2 FYNNEI. The CDR3 sequence is CASSEEGGDRGPYEQYF. The CDR3 DNA reads TGTGCCAGCAGTGAAGAGGGGGGGGACAGGGGGCCTTACGAGCAGTACTTC.

The CDR3 coding sequence is TGTGCCTGGCTAACAACCCCCCAGGGGGCGAGGGGAAACACCATATATTTT. Translation: CAWLTTPQGARGNTIYF. The rearrangement links TRBV30 to TRBJ1-3, with TRBD1 matching over 8 bases. Germline V gene lookup returns CDR1 GTSNPN and CDR2 SVGIG (reference sequence). The V gene end was trimmed by 5 bases and the J gene end by 4 bases; junction bases not matched to a gene: 16. This CDR3 region has 17 residues.

The chain uses TRBV28 and TRBJ1-1; possible D gene TRBD1, 5 bases. The V end was cut by 8 bases, the J end by 1 base, with 11 bases between. Germline V lookup: CDR1 MDHEN, CDR2 SYDVKM. This CDR3 is built from 13 residues. In nucleotides, the CDR3 is TGTGCCAGCTCGGACAAACCGAACACTGAAGCTTTCTTT. This sequence encodes CASSDKPNTEAFF.

This clone was detected a few times. The chain combines TRBV18 with TRBJ2-7; no clear D. This CDR3 comprises 17 residues. Between the trimmed V and J ends, which lost 2 bases and 0 bases, there was a span of 17 bases. Germline CDR1 KGHSH, CDR2 LQKENI. Here the CDR3 reads CASSPYPTPASSYEQYF. CDR3 coding DNA: TGTGCCAGCTCACCATACCCCACCCCCGCGAGCTCCTACGAGCAGTACTTC.

The sample holds a few counts of this clone. The chain uses TRBV7-6 and TRBJ2-5; possible D gene TRBD2, 6 bases. V lost 5 bases to trimming and J lost 3 bases, with 16 bases between them. The CDR3 contains 15 residues. Germline V CDR1 and CDR2: SGHVS, FNYEAQ. The CDR3 is CASSLLARAKETQYF. CDR3 nucleotide sequence: TGTGCCAGCAGCCTCCTAGCGCGGGCCAAAGAGACCCAGTACTTC.

The chain combines TRBV2 with TRBJ1-5; tentative D call: TRBD1 (5 bases). The CDR3 covers 16 residues. V was cut by 6 bases and J by 6 bases, with 21 bases left in between. Germline values: CDR1 SNHLY, CDR2 FYNNEI. CDR3 DNA sequence: TGTGCCAGCAGCCCCCCGGGGGGGGTAAGCGGTCAGCCCCAGCATTTT. It yields the protein CASSPPGGVSGQPQHF.

This clone is a singleton in its sample. The genes are TRBV15 and TRBJ2-1; TRBD2 aligns across 9 bases. The CDR3 extends over 15 amino acids. Germline V CDR1 and CDR2: LNHNV, YYDKDF (reference sequence). Germline trimming cut 5 bases from V and 10 bases from J; bases unmatched to any gene: 12. In DNA, the CDR3 is TGTGCCACCAGCCTGATATCCCTAGCGGGGAACGAGCAGTTCTTC. This encodes CATSLISLAGNEQFF.

The chain joins TRBV7-2 to TRBJ2-7; D may be TRBD1 (6 bases). The germline V gene encodes CDR1 SGHTA and CDR2 FQGNSA. V lost 5 bases and J lost 4, with 9 bases in between. This CDR3 spans 12 amino acids. CDR3 in amino acids: CASSQDRYEQYF. CDR3 bases: TGTGCCAGCAGCCAGGACAGATACGAGCAGTACTTC.

This clone showed up just a few times. The DNA of the CDR3 is TGTGCCAGGGTATCACCGCCCGGGACAGAACCCCTGAATAGCAATCAGCCCCAGCATTTT. The encoded protein is CARVSPPGTEPLNSNQPQHF. The chain has TRBV19 and TRBJ1-5, with 7 bases fitting TRBD1. J was trimmed by 0 bases and V by 9 bases; bases with no gene match: 23. The CDR3 is 20 residues long. The germline V gene encodes CDR1 LNHDA and CDR2 SQIVND (reference sequence).

This chain joins TRBV7-9 and TRBJ1-3; D is ambiguous. Germline CDR1 and CDR2: SEHNR and FQNEAQ (reference sequence). V lost 6 bases and J 0 bases, leaving 18 bases between the germline ends. This CDR3 contains 17 residues. DNA of the CDR3: TGTGCCAGCAGTCCAACCGGAGGTGGAGGCTCTGGAAACACCATATATTTT. Residues: CASSPTGGGGSGNTIYF.

This clone has only one observation. J is TRBJ2-3 and V is TRBV15, with D perhaps TRBD2 (6 bases). The V end lost 1 base, the J end lost 5 bases, and 16 bases lay between the germline ends. CDR1 and CDR2 (germline): LNHNV, YYDKDF (reference sequence). CDR3 length: 16 residues. In nucleotides, the CDR3 is TGTGCCACCAGCAGAGCCGGGAGCCGAAAAGGAGATACGCAGTATTTT. Translated: CATSRAGSRKGDTQYF.

This chain uses TRBV5-1 with TRBJ1-1; 9 bases align to TRBD1. CDR1 is SGHRS, CDR2 YFSETQ, per germline. J gave up 3 bases and V 3 bases, and 6 bases lay outside the gene matches. The CDR3 is 15 residues long. CDR3: CASSSGQGLDTEAFF. As DNA, the CDR3 is TGCGCCAGCAGCTCTGGACAGGGGTTGGACACTGAAGCTTTCTTT.

This sequence joins TRBV15 and TRBJ1-2; TRBD1 agrees at 7 bases. CDR3 size: 16 residues. With 3 bases clipped from V and 6 bases from J, the junction kept 13 bases outside the gene matches. Germline V CDR1 and CDR2: LNHNV, YYDKDF (reference sequence). The CDR3: CATSSRTRGYGDGYTF. CDR3 nucleotide sequence: TGTGCCACCAGCAGCCGAACCAGGGGGTACGGGGATGGCTACACCTTC.

The gene calls are TRBV11-2 and TRBJ2-7, with TRBD1 identical over 7 bases. The CDR3 is made up of 15 amino acids. The germline gives CDR1 SGHAT, CDR2 FQNNGV. V shed 5 bases, J shed 2 bases, and the junction held 9 bases outside the gene matches. This chain's CDR3 is CASSRRRQGAYEQYF. CDR3 bases: TGTGCCAGCAGCCGCCGCCGCCAGGGGGCCTACGAGCAGTACTTC.

For this clone: Within the sample, other DNA sequences also encode this same CDR3. This chain connects TRBV4-2 to TRBJ2-3; possibly TRBD2 for D (6 bases). The V gene lost 3 bases and the J gene lost 0 bases, with 13 bases spanning the gap. The germline V gene encodes CDR1 LGHNA and CDR2 YNFKEQ. The CDR3 is 16 amino acids. CDR3 protein: CASSQGTSGSTDTQYF. The CDR3, as DNA: TGTGCCAGCAGCCAGGGAACCAGCGGGAGCACAGATACGCAGTATTTT.

The chain uses TRBV28 and TRBJ2-7; D is ambiguous. The CDR3 consists of 12 residues. From germline, CDR1 is MDHEN and CDR2 SYDVKM. V dropped 4 bases and J dropped 6 bases, with 10 bases sitting between them. The CDR3: CASSSLSVEQYF. The DNA of the CDR3 is TGTGCCAGCAGTTCTTTATCGGTCGAGCAGTACTTC.

Here the CDR3 DNA reads TGCGCCAGCAGCTCGACAGTGGTTAAAGATACGCAGTATTTT. Protein: CASSSTVVKDTQYF. The chain links TRBV5-1 to TRBJ2-3; the D gene is possibly TRBD1 (5 bases). V was shortened by 3 bases and J by 5 bases, with 13 bases between the two germline ends. The germline gives CDR1 SGHRS, CDR2 YFSETQ. The CDR3 sequence is 14 residues long.

The V call is TRBV2, the J call TRBJ1-5; no definite D call. Germline V gene sequence: CDR1 SNHLY, CDR2 FYNNEI. This CDR3 has 16 amino acids. With 3 bases removed from V and 0 bases from J, the gap between germline ends came to 12 bases. CDR3 coding DNA: TGTGCCAGCAGTGATACGGCAGGCTATAGCAATCAGCCCCAGCATTTT. It encodes CASSDTAGYSNQPQHF.

This clone appeared once. CDR3 DNA sequence: TGTGCCAGCAGCCCGGACAGGGGGCTAGCTTTCTTT. It is translated as CASSPDRGLAFF. The chain carries TRBV7-9 and TRBJ1-1, with 11 nucleotides matching TRBD1. Germline V CDR1 and CDR2: SEHNR, FQNEAQ (reference sequence). Germline trimming cut 5 bases from V and 10 bases from J; bases unmatched to any gene: 3. There are 12 residues in the CDR3.

The CDR3 nucleotides are TGCGCCAGCCTGGGAGGCGGGAGGGGTAACACCGGGGAGCTGTTTTTT. Its translation: CASLGGGRGNTGELFF. The chain has TRBV4-1 and TRBJ2-2; 9 nucleotides align to TRBD2. The junction had 9 bases not matched to a gene; V was cut back by 8 bases and J by 2 bases. CDR1 is MGHRA, CDR2 YSYEKL, per germline. The CDR3 consists of 16 residues.

This sequence joins TRBV10-2 and TRBJ2-1; 13 bases are shared with TRBD2. Trimming cost V 4 bases and J 1 base; bases outside gene matches: 10. This CDR3 is 19 amino acids long. Germline V gives CDR1 WSHSY, CDR2 SAAADI. CDR3 nucleotides: TGCGCCAGCAGTGGGAGAACTAGCGGGAGGGAGGCTTCCTACAATGAGCAGTTCTTC. Its translation: CASSGRTSGREASYNEQFF.

The V call is TRBV4-1, the J call TRBJ2-3; 10 positions match TRBD2. The V and J ends lost 0 bases and 3 bases, in that order; junction bases with no gene match: 6. CDR1 and CDR2 (germline): MGHRA, YSYEKL. The CDR3 loop spans 17 amino acids. CDR3 sequence: CASSQDPSGRRTDTQYF. DNA of the CDR3: TGCGCCAGCAGCCAAGATCCTAGCGGGAGAAGGACAGATACGCAGTATTTT.

The rearrangement links TRBV10-1 to TRBJ2-5; TRBD2 might be the D (5 bases). Per the germline V gene, CDR1 is WNHNN and CDR2 is SYGVQD (reference sequence). Between the trimmed V and J ends, which lost 0 bases and 1 base, there was a span of 6 bases. This CDR3 has 14 residues. The CDR3 sequence: CASSESDSQETQYF. Written as DNA, the CDR3 is TGCGCCAGCAGTGAGTCGGACTCCCAAGAGACCCAGTACTTC.

The CDR3 protein is CASSLRGLADYEQYF. The CDR3 DNA reads TGTGCCAGCAGTTTACGCGGACTAGCAGACTACGAGCAGTACTTC. This chain connects TRBV27 to TRBJ2-7; 8 nucleotides match TRBD2. Trimming took 2 bases from V and 3 from J; bases not matched to a gene: 6. The CDR3 has 15 amino acids. Germline V lookup: CDR1 MNHEY, CDR2 SMNVEV (reference sequence).

The V and J genes are TRBV7-9 and TRBJ2-7, with a possible D match to TRBD1 (6 bases). Germline lookup yields CDR1 SEHNR and CDR2 FQNEAQ (reference sequence). Trimming shortened V by 7 bases and J by 0 bases, and 13 bases separated the two germline ends. This CDR3 has 14 residues. DNA for the CDR3: TGTGCCAGCACCCTTGACAGGTGCTCCTACGAGCAGTACTTC. This encodes CASTLDRCSYEQYF.

The rearrangement uses TRBV11-1 and TRBJ2-7; TRBD2 matches 7 bases. Losses at the gene ends were 8 bases for V and 4 bases for J; bases not matched to a gene: 11. CDR3 length equals 14 residues. The germline CDR1 and CDR2 sequences are SGHAT and FQDESV (reference sequence). This CDR3 reads CASQALSGRYEQYF. The DNA of the CDR3 is TGTGCCAGCCAGGCCCTTAGCGGGCGGTACGAGCAGTACTTC. The complete variable domain, with remaining parts taken from reference TRBV11-1 and TRBJ2-7, reads EAEVAQSPRYKITEKSQAVAFWCDPISGHATLYWYRQILGQGPELLVQFQDESVVDDSQLPKDRFSAERLKGVDSTLKIQPAELGDSAMYLCASQALSGRYEQYFGPGTRLTVT.

The chain uses TRBV6-6 and TRBJ1-5; no reliable D call. The V and J ends lost 0 bases and 6 bases respectively, with 9 bases between them. The CDR3 has 14 amino acids. From germline, CDR1 is MNHNY and CDR2 SVGAGI (reference sequence). The CDR3 loop is CASSYSSLAQPQHF. Written as DNA, the CDR3 is TGTGCCAGCAGTTACTCGTCCCTAGCTCAGCCCCAGCATTTT.

This clone was detected a few times. The genes are TRBV14 and TRBJ2-7; 9 nucleotides line up with TRBD2. CDR3 length equals 17 residues. With 0 bases clipped from V and 6 bases from J, the junction kept 12 bases outside the gene matches. Looked up from germline, CDR1 is SGHDN and CDR2 is FVKESK. CDR3 nucleotide sequence: TGTGCCAGCAGCCAAGACCTCCCGGCGCGGGAGGGATCCGAGCAGTACTTC. Translated: CASSQDLPAREGSEQYF.